This T cell receptor beta chain is drawn from a study of beta chain features in type 1 diabetes. Whole-study results and caveats: Equally in patients and controls, PCR might preferentially amplify shorter templates. TCRB CDR3s were moderately but significantly shorter in Type 1 diabetes patients in all four CD4+ subsets.

The collection from each donor was one heparinised blood draw averaging roughly 100 mL. The study reverse transcribed the entire isolated RNA, so it sequenced expressed TCRB transcripts. This table comes from immunoSEQ multiplex PCR, and its TCRdb copy is limited to in-frame clones, with some not included. The sample carries around 250,000 clones, roughly 13% recorded once. This clone has just a few counts. What it binds is unknown. The receptor's source is a man aged 25 to 40 with type 1 diabetes. Sequencing was done on a sample of naive CD4+ T cells from blood.

The CDR3 DNA is TGTGCCAGCATCAACGGTTGGGGGGATAAGTTCTTC. Protein product: CASINGWGDKFF. V usage is TRBV28 and J usage is TRBJ2-1; TRBD2 is a possible D gene (6 bases). CDR3 length: 12 amino acids. Germline CDR1 and CDR2: MDHEN and SYDVKM. Deletions cut 7 bases from V and 14 bases from J, with 18 bases between.